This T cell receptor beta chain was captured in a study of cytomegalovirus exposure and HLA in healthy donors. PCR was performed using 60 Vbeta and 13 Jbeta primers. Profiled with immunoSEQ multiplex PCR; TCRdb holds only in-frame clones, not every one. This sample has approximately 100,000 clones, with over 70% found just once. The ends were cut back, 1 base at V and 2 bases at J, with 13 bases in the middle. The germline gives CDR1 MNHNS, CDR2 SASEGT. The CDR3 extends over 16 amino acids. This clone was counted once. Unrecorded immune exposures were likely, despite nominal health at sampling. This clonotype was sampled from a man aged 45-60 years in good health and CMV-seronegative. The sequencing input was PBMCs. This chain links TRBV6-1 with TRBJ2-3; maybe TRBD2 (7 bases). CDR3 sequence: CASSEVGGGFTDTQYF. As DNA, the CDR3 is TGTGCCAGCAGTGAAGTAGGGGGGGGATTCACAGATACGCAGTATTTT.